This T cell receptor beta chain came from a study of OX40 agonist ivuxolimab in advanced cancers. Study details: Each dose-escalation patient presented with hepatocellular carcinoma, melanoma, renal cell or head and neck cancer. Partial responses were recorded for three patients, including one with hepatocellular carcinoma and two with cutaneous melanoma. Study-wide results and limits: It was also the case that some nonresponders had low normalized T-cell clonal expansion.

V lost 1 base, J lost 5 bases, and 15 bases lay in between. The CDR3 has 16 residues. Germline-derived CDR1 and CDR2 are KGHSH and LQKENI. As to this clone: Its target is not known.

Clones were sequenced by immunoSEQ multiplex PCR, and TCRdb holds only the in-frame ones, with some missing. The sample has 60,000 to 75,000 clones, roughly 89% seen once. The receptor was derived from an adult with an advanced solid tumor such as melanoma, head and neck, liver or kidney cancer. The chain joins TRBV18 to TRBJ2-1, with D tentatively TRBD2 (6 bases). Sample: CD4+ or CD8+ T cells sorted from blood, taken in a trial of the OX40 agonist ivuxolimab. The CDR3 here is CASSPRAPRGNNEQFF. The CDR3 nucleotides are TGTGCCAGCTCACCACGCGCTCCCCGGGGGAACAATGAGCAGTTCTTC.